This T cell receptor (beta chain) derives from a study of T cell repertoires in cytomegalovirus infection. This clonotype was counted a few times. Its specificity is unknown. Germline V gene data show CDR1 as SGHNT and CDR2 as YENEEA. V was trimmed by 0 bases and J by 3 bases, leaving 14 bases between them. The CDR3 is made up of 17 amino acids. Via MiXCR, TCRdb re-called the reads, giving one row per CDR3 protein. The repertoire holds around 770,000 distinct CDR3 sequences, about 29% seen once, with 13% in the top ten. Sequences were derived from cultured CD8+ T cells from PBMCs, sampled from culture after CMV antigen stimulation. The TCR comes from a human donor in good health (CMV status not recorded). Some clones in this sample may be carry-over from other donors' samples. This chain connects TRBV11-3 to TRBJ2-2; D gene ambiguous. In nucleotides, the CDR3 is TGTGCCAGCAGCTTAGATCCGGGTTCACCCCACACCGGGGAGCTGTTTTTT. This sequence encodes CASSLDPGSPHTGELFF.